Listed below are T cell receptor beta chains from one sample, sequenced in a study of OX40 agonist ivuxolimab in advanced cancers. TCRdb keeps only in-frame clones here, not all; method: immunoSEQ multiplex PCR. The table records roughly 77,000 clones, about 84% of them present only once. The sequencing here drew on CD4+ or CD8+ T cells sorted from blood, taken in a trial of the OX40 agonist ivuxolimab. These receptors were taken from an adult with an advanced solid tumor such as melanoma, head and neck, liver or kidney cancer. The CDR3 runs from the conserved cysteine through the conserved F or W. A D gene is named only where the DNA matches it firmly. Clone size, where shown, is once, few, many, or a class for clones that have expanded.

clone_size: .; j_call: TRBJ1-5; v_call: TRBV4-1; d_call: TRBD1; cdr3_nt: TGCGCCAGCAGCTCAGGACAGGGTTCGGAACCCCAGCATTTT; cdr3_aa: CASSSGQGSEPQHF
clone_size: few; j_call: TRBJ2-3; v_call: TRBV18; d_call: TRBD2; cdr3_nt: TGTGCCAGCTCTTTAGCGGGGGGAAACACAGATACGCAGTATTTT; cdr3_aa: CASSLAGGNTDTQYF
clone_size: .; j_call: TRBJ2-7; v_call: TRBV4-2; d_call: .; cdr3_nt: TGTGCCAGCAGCCAAGGAGGAGTGGGAGGATACCACGAGCAGTACTTC; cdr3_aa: CASSQGGVGGYHEQYF
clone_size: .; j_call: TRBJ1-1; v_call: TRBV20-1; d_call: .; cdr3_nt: TGCAGTGCTAGTCGGCTTACTGAAGCTTTCTTT; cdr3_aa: CSASRLTEAFF
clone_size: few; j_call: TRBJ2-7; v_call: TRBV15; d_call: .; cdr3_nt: TGTGCCACCAGCAGAGATCGACTGACGATCTCCTACGAGCAGTACTTC; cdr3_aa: CATSRDRLTISYEQYF
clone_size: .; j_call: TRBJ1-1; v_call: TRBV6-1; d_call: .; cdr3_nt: TGTGCCAGCAGTGAAGCGTACACTGAAGCTTTCTTT; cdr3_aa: CASSEAYTEAFF
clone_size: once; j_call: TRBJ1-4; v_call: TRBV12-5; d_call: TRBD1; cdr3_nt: TGTGCTAGTGGTTTGGGACAGGGCGGAAAACTGTTTTTT; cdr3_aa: CASGLGQGGKLFF
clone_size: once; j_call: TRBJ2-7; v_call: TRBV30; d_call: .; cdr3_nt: TGTGCCTGGAGTGTAGAATATGGGAGATACGAGCAGTACTTC; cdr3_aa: CAWSVEYGRYEQYF
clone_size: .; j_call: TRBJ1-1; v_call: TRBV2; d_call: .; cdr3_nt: TGTGCCAGCAGTGAACCTACAGGGAACACTGAAGCTTTCTTT; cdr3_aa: CASSEPTGNTEAFF
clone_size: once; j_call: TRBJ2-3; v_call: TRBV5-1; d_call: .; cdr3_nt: TGCGCCAGCAGCTTGGCGTCGCAGGGAGGCACAGATACGCAGTATTTT; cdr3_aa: CASSLASQGGTDTQYF
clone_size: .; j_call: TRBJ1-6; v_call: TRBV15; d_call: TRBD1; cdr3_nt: TGTGCCACCAGCAGAGACTGGGCCGGACAGGATAATTCACCCCTCCACTTT; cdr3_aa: CATSRDWAGQDNSPLHF
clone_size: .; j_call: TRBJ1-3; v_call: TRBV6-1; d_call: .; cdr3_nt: TGTGCCAGCAGTGAGCATGTAGGGCCCGGCTCTGGAAACACCATATATTTT; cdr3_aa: CASSEHVGPGSGNTIYF
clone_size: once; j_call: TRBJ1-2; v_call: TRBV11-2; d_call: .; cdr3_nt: TGTGCCAGCAGCTTAGGGGTCGAAGGCTATGGCTACACCTTC; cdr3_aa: CASSLGVEGYGYTF
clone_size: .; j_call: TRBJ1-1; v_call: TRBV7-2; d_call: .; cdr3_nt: TGTGCCAGCAGCTTTGGGCCGTTGGAGAACACTGAAGCTTTCTTT; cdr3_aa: CASSFGPLENTEAFF
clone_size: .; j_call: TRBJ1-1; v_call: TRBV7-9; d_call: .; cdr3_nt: TGTGCCAGCAGCAGGGTTACTGAAGCTTTCTTT; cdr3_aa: CASSRVTEAFF
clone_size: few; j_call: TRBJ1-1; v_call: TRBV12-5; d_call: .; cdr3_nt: TGTGCTAGTGGTATAAACACTGAAGCTTTCTTT; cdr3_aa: CASGINTEAFF
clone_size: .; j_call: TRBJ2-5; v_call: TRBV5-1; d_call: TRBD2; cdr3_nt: TGCGCCAGCAGCTTGGCATCCTCTAGCGGCCAAGAGACCCAGTACTTC; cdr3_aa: CASSLASSSGQETQYF
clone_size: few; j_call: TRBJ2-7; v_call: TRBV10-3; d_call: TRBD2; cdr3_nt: TGTGCCATCAGTGAGTCCATGACTAGCGGCCTATTCTACGAGCAGTACTTC; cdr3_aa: CAISESMTSGLFYEQYF
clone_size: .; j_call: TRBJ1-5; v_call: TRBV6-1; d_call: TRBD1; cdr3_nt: TGTGCCAGCAGTGAAGGGGGACAGTTCAATCAGCCCCAGCATTTT; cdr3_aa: CASSEGGQFNQPQHF
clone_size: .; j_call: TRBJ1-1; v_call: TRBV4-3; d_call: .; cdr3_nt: TGCGCCAGCAGCCAAGGTGAGAGTAACACTGAAGCTTTCTTT; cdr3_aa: CASSQGESNTEAFF
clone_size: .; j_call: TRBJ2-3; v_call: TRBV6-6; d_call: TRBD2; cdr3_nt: TGTGCCAGCAGTAGTGAACTAGCGGGGTTCACAGATACGCAGTATTTT; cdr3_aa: CASSSELAGFTDTQYF
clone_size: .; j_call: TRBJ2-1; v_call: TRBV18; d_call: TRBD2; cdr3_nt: TGTGCCAGCTCAAGGACTAGCGGGAGGGCCGGGGAGCAGTTCTTC; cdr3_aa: CASSRTSGRAGEQFF
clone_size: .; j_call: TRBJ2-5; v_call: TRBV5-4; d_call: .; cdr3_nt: TGTGCCAGCAGCTTGGAAGGGAGTCAAGAGACCCAGTACTTC; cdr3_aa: CASSLEGSQETQYF
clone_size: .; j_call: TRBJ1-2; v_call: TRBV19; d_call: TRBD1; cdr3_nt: TGTGCCAGTAGTATTGGGCAGGGGGCGGCGAACTATGGCTACACCTTC; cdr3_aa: CASSIGQGAANYGYTF
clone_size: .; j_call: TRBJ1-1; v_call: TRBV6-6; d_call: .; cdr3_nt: TGTGCCAGCAAGGGCACAGGAGGGACTGAAGCTTTCTTT; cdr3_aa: CASKGTGGTEAFF
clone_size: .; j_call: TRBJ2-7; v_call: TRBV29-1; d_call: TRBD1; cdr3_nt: TGCAGCGTTGCACCACAGGGGGCAAGCTACGAGCAGTACTTC; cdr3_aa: CSVAPQGASYEQYF
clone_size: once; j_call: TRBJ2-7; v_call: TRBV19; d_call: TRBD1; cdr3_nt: TGTGCCAGGGACATTACAGGGGGCGGCTCCTACGAGCAGTACTTC; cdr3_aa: CARDITGGGSYEQYF
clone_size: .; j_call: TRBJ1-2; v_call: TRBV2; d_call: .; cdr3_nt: TGTGCCAGCAGTGACCCAGTCTCCCCGGGGGGCTACACCTTC; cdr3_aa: CASSDPVSPGGYTF
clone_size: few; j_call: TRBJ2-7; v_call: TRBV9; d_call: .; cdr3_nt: TGTGCCAGCAGCGTTGGGGGAGGCGGGTACGAGCAGTACTTC; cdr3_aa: CASSVGGGGYEQYF
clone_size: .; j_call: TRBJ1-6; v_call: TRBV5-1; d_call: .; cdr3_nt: TGCGCCAGCAGCTTTACCACGCAGGGGATAGGATATAATTCACCCCTCCACTTT; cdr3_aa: CASSFTTQGIGYNSPLHF
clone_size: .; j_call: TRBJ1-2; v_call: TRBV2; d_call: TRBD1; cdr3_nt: TGTGCCAGCAGGACAACAGGGGGAAATGGCTACACCTTC; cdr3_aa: CASRTTGGNGYTF
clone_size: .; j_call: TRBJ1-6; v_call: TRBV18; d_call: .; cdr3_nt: TGTGCCAGCTCCCCGGCCCCGGGGAACAATTCACCCCTCCACTTT; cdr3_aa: CASSPAPGNNSPLHF
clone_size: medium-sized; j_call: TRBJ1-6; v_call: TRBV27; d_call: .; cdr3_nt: TGTGCCAGCAGTTGGCAGGGGTTAAACTCACCCCTCCACTTT; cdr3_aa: CASSWQGLNSPLHF
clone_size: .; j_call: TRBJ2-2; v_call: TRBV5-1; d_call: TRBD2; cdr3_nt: TGCGCCAGCAGCTTCCGTCTGGCGGGAGCCAACTCCGGGGAGCTGTTTTTT; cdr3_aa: CASSFRLAGANSGELFF
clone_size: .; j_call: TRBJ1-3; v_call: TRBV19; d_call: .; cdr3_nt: TGTGCCAGTAGTCCTGGAGGGACCAGTAACGGAAACACCATATATTTT; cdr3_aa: CASSPGGTSNGNTIYF
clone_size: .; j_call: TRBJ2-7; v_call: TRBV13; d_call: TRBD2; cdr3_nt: TGTGCCAGCAGCCCCAATAGCGGGGCTAGGTACGAGCAGTACTTC; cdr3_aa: CASSPNSGARYEQYF
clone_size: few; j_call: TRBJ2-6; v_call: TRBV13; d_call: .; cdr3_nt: TGTGCCAGCAGCTTTTCGGGGCCAGTCATCTCTGGGGCCAACGTCCTGACTTTC; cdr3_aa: CASSFSGPVISGANVLTF
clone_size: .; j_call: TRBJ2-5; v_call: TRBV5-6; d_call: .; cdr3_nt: TGTGCCAGCAGCGCCCCTTATCAGGAGACCCAGTACTTC; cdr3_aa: CASSAPYQETQYF
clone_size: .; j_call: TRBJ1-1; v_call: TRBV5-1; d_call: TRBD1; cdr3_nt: TGCGCCAGCAGCACGGGACAGTTCGGTATAACTGAAGCTTTCTTT; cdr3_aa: CASSTGQFGITEAFF
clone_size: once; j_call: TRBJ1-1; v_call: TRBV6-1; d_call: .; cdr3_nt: TGTGCCAGCATTCTGAAGAACACTGAAGCTTTCTTT; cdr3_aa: CASILKNTEAFF
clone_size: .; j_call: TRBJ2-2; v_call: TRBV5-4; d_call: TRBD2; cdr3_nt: TGTGCCAGCAGCAAAGAAGGACTAGCGGGGGGGCCCGGCACCGGGGAGCTGTTTTTT; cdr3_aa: CASSKEGLAGGPGTGELFF
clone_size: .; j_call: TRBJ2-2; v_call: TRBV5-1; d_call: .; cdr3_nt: TGCGCCAGCAGCTTGGACACTTGGAACACCGGGGAGCTGTTTTTT; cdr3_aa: CASSLDTWNTGELFF
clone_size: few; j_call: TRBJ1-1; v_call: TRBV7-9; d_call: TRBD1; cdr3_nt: TGTGCCAGCAGCTCAGGGACAGGGACGGCTTTCTTT; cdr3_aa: CASSSGTGTAFF
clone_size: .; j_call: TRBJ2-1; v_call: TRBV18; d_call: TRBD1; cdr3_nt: TGTGCCAGCTCACCAGGACAGGGCTCCTACAATGAGCAGTTCTTC; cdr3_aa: CASSPGQGSYNEQFF
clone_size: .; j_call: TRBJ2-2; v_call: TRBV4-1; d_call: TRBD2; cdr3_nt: TGCGCCAGCAGCCAGGCCCCCATTAGCGGGGGGAACACCGGGGAGCTGTTTTTT; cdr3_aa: CASSQAPISGGNTGELFF
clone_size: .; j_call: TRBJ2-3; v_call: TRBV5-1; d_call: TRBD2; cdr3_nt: TGCGCCAGCAGCTTGCAGCGGGGGGCCCCAGGGGATACGCAGTATTTT; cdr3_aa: CASSLQRGAPGDTQYF
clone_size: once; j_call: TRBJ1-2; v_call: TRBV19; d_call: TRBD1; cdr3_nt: TGTGCCAGTAGAGAACAAGGACAGGGGTCGGATGGCTACACCTTC; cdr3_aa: CASREQGQGSDGYTF
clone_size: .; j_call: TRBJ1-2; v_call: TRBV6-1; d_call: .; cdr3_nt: TGTGCCAGCAGTGAATTTTTGGGGGTATATGGCTACACCTTC; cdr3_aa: CASSEFLGVYGYTF